This TCR beta chain originates from a study of blood T cell repertoires in COVID-19. J was trimmed by 3 bases and V by 2 bases; bases with no gene match: 4. Germline V lookup: CDR1 MNHEY, CDR2 SMNVEV (reference sequence). The CDR3 contains 15 residues. Original handling: Estimation of nucleated cell counts relied on the amplification of reference gene primers. The method was immunoSEQ multiplex PCR; TCRdb's version includes in-frame clones alone and lacks a portion of them. The V and J calls and the clone size are those of that table, but D and trimming were determined from the DNA. The sample consists of around 190,000 clones, about 88% of them appearing once.

The J gene is TRBJ2-7, the V gene TRBV27; 10 bases match TRBD2. The TCR sequence derives from a woman of 80 years or more with acute or convalescent COVID-19. The sequenced sample consisted of peripheral blood. The CDR3 DNA follows: TGTGCCAGCAGTTTAGGGCCTAGCGGGAGCTACGAGCAGTACTTC. It translates to CASSLGPSGSYEQYF.